The text below deals with one TCR beta chain. This sample was taken from a study of blood T cell repertoires in COVID-19. Whole-study context: COVID-19 samples collected from the United States, Italy and Spain covered acute and convalescent phases. Sources were T cells, B-cell-depleted T cells, or PBMCs; the material itself was cDNA or gDNA.

In the original workflow: Reference gene primer amplification gave estimated nucleated cell counts. Some clones are missing from TCRdb's copy, which holds only in-frame ones; the method was immunoSEQ multiplex PCR. That table gives V, J and clone size, and the DNA gave D and trimming. The data show 120,000 or so clones, with 79% seen just once and approximately 35% held by the top ten. CDR1 is MNHEY and CDR2 is SVGAGI in the germline V gene. Germline trimming cut 8 bases from V and 4 bases from J; bases unmatched to any gene: 8. CDR3 size: 15 residues. Material for sequencing was peripheral blood. The TCR sequence derives from a man aged 35-49 years with active or convalescent COVID-19. This chain joins TRBV6-5 and TRBJ2-1, with 10 bases that match TRBD2. CDR3 in amino acids: CASSPRTSGYNEQFF. For the CDR3, the DNA is TGTGCCAGCTCCCCTCGGACTAGCGGTTACAATGAGCAGTTCTTC.